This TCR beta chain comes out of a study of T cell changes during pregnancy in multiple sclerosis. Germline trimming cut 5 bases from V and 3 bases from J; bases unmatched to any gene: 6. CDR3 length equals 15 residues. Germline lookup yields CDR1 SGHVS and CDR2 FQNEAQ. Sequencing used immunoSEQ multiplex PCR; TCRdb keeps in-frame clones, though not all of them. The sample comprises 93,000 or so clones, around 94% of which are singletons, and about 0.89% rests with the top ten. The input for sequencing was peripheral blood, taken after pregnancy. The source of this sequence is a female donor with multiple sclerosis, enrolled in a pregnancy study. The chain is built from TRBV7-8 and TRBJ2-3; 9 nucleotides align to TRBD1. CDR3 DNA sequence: TGTGCCAGCAGCAAAGAAGGGACAGGGACAGATACGCAGTATTTT. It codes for CASSKEGTGTDTQYF.